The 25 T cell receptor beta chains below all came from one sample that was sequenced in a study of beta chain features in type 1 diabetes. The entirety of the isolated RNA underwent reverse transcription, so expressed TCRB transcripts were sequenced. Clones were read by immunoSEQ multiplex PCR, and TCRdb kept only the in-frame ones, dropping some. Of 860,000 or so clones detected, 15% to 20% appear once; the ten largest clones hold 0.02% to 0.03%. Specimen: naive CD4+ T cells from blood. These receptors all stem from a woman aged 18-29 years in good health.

CDR3 coding DNA: TGTGCCAGCAGCTTTTCACCTCCGACTCCCGGCTACACCTTC. Translated: CASSFSPPTPGYTF. The genes are TRBV28 and TRBJ1-2, with D unresolved. This CDR3 is built from 14 residues. The V end was cut by 6 bases, the J end by 8 bases, with 19 bases between. CDR1 and CDR2 (germline): MDHEN, SYDVKM.

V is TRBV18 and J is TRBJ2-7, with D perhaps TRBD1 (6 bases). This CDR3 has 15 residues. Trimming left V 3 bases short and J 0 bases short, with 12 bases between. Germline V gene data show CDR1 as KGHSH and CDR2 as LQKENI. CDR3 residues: CASSPGHVSSYEQYF. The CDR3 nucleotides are TGTGCCAGCTCACCGGGACATGTGAGCTCCTACGAGCAGTACTTC.

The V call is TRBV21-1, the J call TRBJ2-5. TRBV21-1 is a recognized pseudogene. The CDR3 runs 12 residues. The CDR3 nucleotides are TGTGCCAGCAGCCCTCCTTGGGAGACCCAGTACTTC. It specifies CASSPPWETQYF.

CDR3 coding DNA: TGTGCCAGCAGTTACACTAGCGGCTTGTTCAATGAGCAGTTCTTC. Translated: CASSYTSGLFNEQFF. The chain couples TRBV6-5 to TRBJ2-1; 8 bases map to TRBD2. CDR1 MNHEY and CDR2 SVGAGI come from the germline V gene. This CDR3 contains 15 residues. V shed 2 bases and J 6 bases; nucleotides not matched to a gene: 6.

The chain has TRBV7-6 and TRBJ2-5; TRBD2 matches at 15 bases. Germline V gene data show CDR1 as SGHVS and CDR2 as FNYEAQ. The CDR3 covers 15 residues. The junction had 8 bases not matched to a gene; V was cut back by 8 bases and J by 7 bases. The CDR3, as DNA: TGTGCCAGCGGACTAGCGGGAGGGGTCCCCGGGACCCAGTACTTC. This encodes CASGLAGGVPGTQYF.

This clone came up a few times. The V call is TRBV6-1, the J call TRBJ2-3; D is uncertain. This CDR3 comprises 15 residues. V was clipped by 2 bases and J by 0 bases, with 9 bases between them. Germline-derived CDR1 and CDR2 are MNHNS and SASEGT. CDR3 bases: TGTGCCAGCAGTGAACCGGGTTTGAGCACAGATACGCAGTATTTT. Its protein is CASSEPGLSTDTQYF.

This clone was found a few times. This CDR3 reads CASREALNEQFF. CDR3 DNA: TGTGCCAGCAGAGAGGCTTTAAATGAGCAGTTCTTC. The chain combines TRBV28 with TRBJ2-1; D is unclear. CDR1 and CDR2 from the germline V gene are MDHEN and SYDVKM. The CDR3 length is 12 residues. V shed 6 bases and J shed 7 bases, with 10 bases lying between them.

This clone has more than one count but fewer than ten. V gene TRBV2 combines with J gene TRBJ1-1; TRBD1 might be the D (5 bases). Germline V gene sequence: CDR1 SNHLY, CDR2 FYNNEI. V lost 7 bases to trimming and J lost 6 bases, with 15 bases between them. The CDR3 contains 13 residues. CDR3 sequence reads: CASNSGGPAEAFF. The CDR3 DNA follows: TGTGCCAGCAACTCGGGGGGACCGGCTGAAGCTTTCTTT.

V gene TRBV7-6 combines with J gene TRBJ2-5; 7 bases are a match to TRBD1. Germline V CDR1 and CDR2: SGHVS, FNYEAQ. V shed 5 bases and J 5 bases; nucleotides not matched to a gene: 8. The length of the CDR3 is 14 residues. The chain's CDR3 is CASSQNRGTETQYF. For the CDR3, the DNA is TGTGCCAGCAGCCAAAACAGGGGAACGGAGACCCAGTACTTC.

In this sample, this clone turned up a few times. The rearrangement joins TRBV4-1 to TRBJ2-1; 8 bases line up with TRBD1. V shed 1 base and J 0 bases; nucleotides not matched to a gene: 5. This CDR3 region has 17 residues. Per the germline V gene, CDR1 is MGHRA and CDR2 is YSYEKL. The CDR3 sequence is CASSQGRTGLSYNEQFF. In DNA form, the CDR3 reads TGCGCCAGCAGCCAAGGACGGACAGGGCTCTCCTACAATGAGCAGTTCTTC.

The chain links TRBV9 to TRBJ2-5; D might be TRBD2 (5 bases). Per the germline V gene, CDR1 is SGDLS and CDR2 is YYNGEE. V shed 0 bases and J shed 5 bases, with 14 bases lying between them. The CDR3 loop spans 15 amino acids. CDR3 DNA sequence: TGTGCCAGCAGCGTAGCCCCGGGAACTGGGGAGACCCAGTACTTC. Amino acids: CASSVAPGTGETQYF.

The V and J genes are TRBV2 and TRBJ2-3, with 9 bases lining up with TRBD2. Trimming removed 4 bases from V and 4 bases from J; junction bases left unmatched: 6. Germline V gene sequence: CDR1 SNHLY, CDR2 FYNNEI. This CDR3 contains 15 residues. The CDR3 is CASSGVSGRPDTQYF. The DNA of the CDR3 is TGTGCCAGCAGTGGGGTTAGCGGGAGACCAGATACGCAGTATTTT.

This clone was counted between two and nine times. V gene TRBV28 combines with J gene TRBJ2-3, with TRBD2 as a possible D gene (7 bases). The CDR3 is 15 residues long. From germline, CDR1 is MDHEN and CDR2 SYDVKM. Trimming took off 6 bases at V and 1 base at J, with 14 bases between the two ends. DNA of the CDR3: TGTGCCAGCAGCGCCGGGGGGCGAGGCACAGATACGCAGTATTTT. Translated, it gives CASSAGGRGTDTQYF.

The CDR3 loop is CASSNRRRMFF. The CDR3, as DNA: TGTGCCAGCAGCAACCGACGGAGGATGTTTTTT. The chain has TRBV7-2 and TRBJ2-2; maybe TRBD2 (5 bases). V dropped 5 bases and J dropped 15 bases, with 13 bases sitting between them. This CDR3 is built from 11 residues. Per germline, CDR1 SGHTA and CDR2 FQGNSA.

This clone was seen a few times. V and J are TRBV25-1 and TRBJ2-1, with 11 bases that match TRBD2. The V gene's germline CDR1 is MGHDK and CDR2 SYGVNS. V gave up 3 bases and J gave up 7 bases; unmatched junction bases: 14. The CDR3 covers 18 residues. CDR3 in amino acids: CASSDGGTSGSSLNEQFF. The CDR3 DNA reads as TGTGCCAGCAGTGATGGTGGTACTAGCGGGAGTAGTTTGAATGAGCAGTTCTTC.

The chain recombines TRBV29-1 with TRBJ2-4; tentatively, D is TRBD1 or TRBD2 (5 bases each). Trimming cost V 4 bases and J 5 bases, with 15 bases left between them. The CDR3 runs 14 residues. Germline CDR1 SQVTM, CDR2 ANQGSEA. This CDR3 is CSVALSGPQNIQYF. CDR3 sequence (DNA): TGCAGCGTTGCCCTTTCGGGACCCCAAAACATTCAGTACTTC. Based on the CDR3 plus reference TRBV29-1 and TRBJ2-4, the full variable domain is SAVISQKPSRDICQRGTSLTIQCQVDSQVTMMFWYRQQPGQSLTLIATANQGSEATYESGFVIDKFPISRPNLTFSTLTVSNMSPEDSSIYLCSVALSGPQNIQYFGAGTRLSVL.

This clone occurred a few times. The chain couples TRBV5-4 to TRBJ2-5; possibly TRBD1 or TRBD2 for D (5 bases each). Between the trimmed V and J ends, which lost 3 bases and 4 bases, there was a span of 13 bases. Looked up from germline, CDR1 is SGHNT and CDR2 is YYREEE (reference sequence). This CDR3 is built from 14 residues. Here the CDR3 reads CASSSGASLETQYF. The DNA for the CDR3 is TGTGCCAGCAGCTCCGGGGCGTCCCTAGAGACCCAGTACTTC.

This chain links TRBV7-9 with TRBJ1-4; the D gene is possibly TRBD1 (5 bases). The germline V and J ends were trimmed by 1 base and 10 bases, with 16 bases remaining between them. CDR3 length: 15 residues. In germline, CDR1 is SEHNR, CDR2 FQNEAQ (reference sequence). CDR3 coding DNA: TGTGCCAGCAGCTTAGATATGGCCACAAGGGGAAAACTGTTTTTT. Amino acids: CASSLDMATRGKLFF.

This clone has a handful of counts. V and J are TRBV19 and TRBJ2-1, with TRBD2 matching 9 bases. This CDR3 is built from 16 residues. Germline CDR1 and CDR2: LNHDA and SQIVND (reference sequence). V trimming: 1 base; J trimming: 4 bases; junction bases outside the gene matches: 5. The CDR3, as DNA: TGTGCCAGTAGTATAGGAGGGCGGGAGGGATACAATGAGCAGTTCTTC. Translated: CASSIGGREGYNEQFF. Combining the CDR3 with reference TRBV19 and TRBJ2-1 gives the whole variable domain DGGITQSPKYLFRKEGQNVTLSCEQNLNHDAMYWYRQDPGQGLRLIYYSQIVNDFQKGDIAEGYSVSREKKESFPLTVTSAQKNPTAFYLCASSIGGREGYNEQFFGPGTRLTVL.

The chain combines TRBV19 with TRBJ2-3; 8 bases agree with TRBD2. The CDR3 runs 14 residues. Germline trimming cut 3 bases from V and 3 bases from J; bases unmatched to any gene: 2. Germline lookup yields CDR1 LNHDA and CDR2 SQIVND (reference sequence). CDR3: CASSISSGTDTQYF. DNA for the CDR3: TGTGCCAGTAGTATCTCTAGCGGGACAGATACGCAGTATTTT.

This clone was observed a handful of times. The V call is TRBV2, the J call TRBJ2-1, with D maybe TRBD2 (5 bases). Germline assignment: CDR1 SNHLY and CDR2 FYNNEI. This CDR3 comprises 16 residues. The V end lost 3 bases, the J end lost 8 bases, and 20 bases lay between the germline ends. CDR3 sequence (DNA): TGTGCCAGCAGTGATCGCTCGTCACGCGGACTCTATGAGCAGTTCTTC. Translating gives CASSDRSSRGLYEQFF.

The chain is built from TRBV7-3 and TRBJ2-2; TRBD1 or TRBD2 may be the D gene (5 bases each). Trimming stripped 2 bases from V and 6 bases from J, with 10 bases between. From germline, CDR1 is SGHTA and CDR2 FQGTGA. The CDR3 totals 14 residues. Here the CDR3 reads CASSLLGAPGELFF. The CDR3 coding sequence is TGTGCCAGCAGCTTACTCGGGGCGCCCGGGGAGCTGTTTTTT.

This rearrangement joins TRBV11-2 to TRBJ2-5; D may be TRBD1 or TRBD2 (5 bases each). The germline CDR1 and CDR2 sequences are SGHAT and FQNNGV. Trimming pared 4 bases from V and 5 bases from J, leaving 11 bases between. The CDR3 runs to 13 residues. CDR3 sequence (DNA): TGTGCCAGCAGCTCGGGACCAGGCGAGACCCAGTACTTC. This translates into CASSSGPGETQYF.

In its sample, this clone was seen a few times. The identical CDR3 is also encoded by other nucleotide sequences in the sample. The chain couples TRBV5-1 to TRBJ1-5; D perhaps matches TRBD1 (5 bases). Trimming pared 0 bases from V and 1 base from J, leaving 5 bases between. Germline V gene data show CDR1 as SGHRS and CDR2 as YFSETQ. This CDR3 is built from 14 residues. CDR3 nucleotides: TGCGCCAGCAGCTTGGGACAGAGCAATCAGCCCCAGCATTTT. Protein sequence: CASSLGQSNQPQHF. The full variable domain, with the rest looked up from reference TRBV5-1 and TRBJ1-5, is KAGVTQTPRYLIKTRGQQVTLSCSPISGHRSVSWYQQTPGQGLQFLFEYFSETQRNKGNFPGRFSGRQFSNSRSEMNVSTLELGDSALYLCASSLGQSNQPQHFGDGTRLSIL.

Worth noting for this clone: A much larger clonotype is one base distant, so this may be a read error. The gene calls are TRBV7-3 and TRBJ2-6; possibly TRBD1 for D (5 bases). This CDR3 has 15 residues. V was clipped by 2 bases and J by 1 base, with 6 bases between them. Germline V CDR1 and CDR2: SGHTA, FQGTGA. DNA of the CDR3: TGTGCCAGCAGCTTATCAGGGTCTGGGGCCAACGTCCTGACTTTC. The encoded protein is CASSLSGSGANVLTF.